A selection of T cell receptor beta chains follows, all from one sample in a study of metastatic and nonmetastatic thyroid tumors. TCRdb re-called the PCR reads via MiXCR. The sample shows under 50,000 clones, approximately 20% of them seen only once. Specimen: tumor tissue. Every receptor here comes from a female donor with papillary thyroid cancer or a benign thyroid nodule (not recorded which). Some clones in this sample may be carry-over from other donors' samples. Both conserved end residues are part of each CDR3.

J gene | V gene | CDR3 protein
TRBJ1-3 | TRBV5-1 | CASSLEETGKGNTIYF
TRBJ1-2 | TRBV15 | CATSSYGGSYGYTF
TRBJ2-2 | TRBV27 | CASRSRSRLTGELFF
TRBJ2-1 | TRBV12-3/TRBV12-4 | CASSWAGLYNEQFF
TRBJ2-5 | TRBV3-1 | CASSYGTSETQYF
TRBJ2-5 | TRBV15 | CATSRDIGVETQYF
TRBJ2-1 | TRBV27 | CASTSYNEQFF
TRBJ2-2 | TRBV14 | CASSQDRTSVHTGELFF
TRBJ1-1 | TRBV19 | CASSIGTRHTEAFF
TRBJ1-1 | TRBV18 | CASSPQGGTEAFF
TRBJ1-6 | TRBV6-5 | CASSYSGQGASPLHF
TRBJ2-7 | TRBV6-1 | CASTAYRYKTYEQYF
TRBJ2-7 | TRBV7-2 | CASSKPPSYEQYF
TRBJ1-5 | TRBV20-1 | CSASPNQGSNQPQHF
TRBJ1-1 | TRBV6-2/TRBV6-3 | CASSYHPTGQFHTEAFF
TRBJ1-1 | TRBV20-1 | CSFSGNTEAFF
TRBJ1-5 | TRBV4-2 | CASSQEWQGNQPQHF
TRBJ2-7 | TRBV14 | CASRTSGSLNEQYF
TRBJ1-3 | TRBV11-2 | CASTPGPDPGNTIYF
TRBJ2-1 | TRBV20-1 | CSARDSGRGFYNEQFF
TRBJ2-5 | TRBV4-1 | CASSQGWGRETQYF
TRBJ2-2 | TRBV10-2 | CASLGKLAFNTGGLFF
TRBJ1-2 | TRBV20-1 | CSAEQGYGYTF
TRBJ2-1 | TRBV7-6 | CASSTSRVGAAGEQFF
TRBJ2-7 | TRBV6-1 | CASSPWGILLYEQYF
TRBJ2-5 | TRBV11-1 | CASSPDRGGETQYF
TRBJ2-1 | TRBV24-1 | CATSDTGLSLRQFF
TRBJ1-6 | TRBV5-1 | CASSEGIDSPLHF